One and the same sample provided the 27 T cell receptor beta chains below, sequenced in a study of identical twins. TCRdb reanalysed the 5' RACE reads using MiXCR and keeps one entry per CDR3 protein. The table lists 550,000 to 800,000 distinct CDR3 sequences, 7% to 7.5% of them singletons. These sequences were also reported in another study, on yellow fever vaccine responses in identical twins.

Sample: PBMCs. The receptors here all came from a woman under 30 in good health.

This clonotype was recorded at least ten times. The CDR3 is CASSPDSPLDTQYF. The CDR3 bases are TGCGCCAGCAGCCCGGACAGTCCGCTGGATACGCAGTATTTT. The J gene is TRBJ2-3, the V gene TRBV5-1; weak D call: TRBD1 (6 bases). Germline CDR1 reads SGHRS; CDR2 reads YFSETQ. This CDR3 is built from 14 residues. V lost 4 bases, J lost 6 bases, and 15 bases lay in between.

The chain employs TRBV28 and TRBJ2-7; D is possibly TRBD2 (6 bases). The CDR3 totals 13 residues. Germline lookup yields CDR1 MDHEN and CDR2 SYDVKM. V lost 2 bases and J lost 6, with 11 bases in between. CDR3 residues: CASSLPGESEQYF. The CDR3 coding sequence is TGTGCCAGCAGTTTACCGGGAGAGAGCGAGCAGTACTTC.

This clonotype turned up a few times. V usage is TRBV5-1 and J usage is TRBJ2-3; tentative D call: TRBD2 (5 bases). There are 15 residues in the CDR3. The V gene's germline CDR1 is SGHRS and CDR2 YFSETQ. Trimming took 0 bases from V and 0 from J, leaving 8 bases between them. The CDR3 bases are TGCGCCAGCAGCTTGGATTGGACTAGCACAGATACGCAGTATTTT. Translating it yields CASSLDWTSTDTQYF.

This clonotype has only a few counts. This chain links TRBV12-3 or TRBV12-4 with TRBJ1-1; D unclear. The CDR3 has 15 amino acids. V gave up 2 bases and J gave up 1 base, with 11 bases separating them. This CDR3 reads CASSLLPEGNTEAFF. The CDR3 DNA sequence: TGTGCCAGCAGTTTACTACCGGAGGGGAACACTGAAGCTTTCTTT.

The V and J genes are TRBV7-6 and TRBJ1-6, with TRBD1 as a possible D gene (5 bases). Trimming stripped 1 base from V and 7 bases from J, with 11 bases between. CDR3 size: 15 residues. CDR1 SGHVS and CDR2 FNYEAQ come from the germline V gene. CDR3 protein: CASSLDQGGNSPLHF. CDR3 bases: TGTGCCAGCAGCTTAGATCAGGGTGGGAATTCACCCCTCCACTTT.

The chain is built from TRBV14 and TRBJ1-1, with 7 bases matching TRBD1. V was pared by 0 bases and J by 10 bases, with 5 bases of the junction left unmatched. Germline CDR1 SGHDN, CDR2 FVKESK. The CDR3 is 13 residues long. As DNA, the CDR3 is TGTGCCAGCAGCCAAGAGGGGGCAGGGGGAGCTTTCTTT. This translates into CASSQEGAGGAFF.

This chain links TRBV19 with TRBJ2-3, with D unclear. The CDR3 is 12 residues long. Germline CDR1 and CDR2: LNHDA and SQIVND (reference sequence). Trimming left V 7 bases short and J 4 bases short, with 9 bases between. This chain's CDR3 is CASMGYPDTQYF. CDR3 bases: TGTGCCAGTATGGGGTATCCAGATACGCAGTATTTT.

This clonotype was detected ten times or more. CDR3 protein: CASGTTDTQYF. The CDR3, as DNA: TGTGCCAGCGGGACCACAGATACGCAGTATTTT. V is TRBV7-9 and J is TRBJ2-3, with D perhaps being TRBD1 or TRBD2 (5 bases each). This CDR3 has 11 amino acids. Trimming cost V 8 bases and J 2 bases, with 5 bases left between them. Germline CDR1 SEHNR, CDR2 FQNEAQ (reference sequence).

In its sample, this clonotype was seen a few times. The chain recombines TRBV5-1 with TRBJ2-3; D is perhaps TRBD1 or TRBD2 (5 bases each). The CDR3 sequence is 14 residues long. Germline assignment: CDR1 SGHRS and CDR2 YFSETQ. Trimming cost V 2 bases and J 2 bases, with 9 bases left between them. The CDR3 nucleotides read TGCGCCAGCAGCTTAGGGGACGTCACAGATACGCAGTATTTT. This sequence encodes CASSLGDVTDTQYF.

The gene calls are TRBV5-1 and TRBJ2-7, with 7 bases matching TRBD1. The CDR3 spans 13 residues. The germline V gene encodes CDR1 SGHRS and CDR2 YFSETQ. V lost 2 bases and J lost 6; bases outside the gene matches: 5. The CDR3 bases are TGCGCCAGCAGCTTAGGACAGGTCGGCGAGCAGTACTTC. Protein: CASSLGQVGEQYF.

This clonotype was recorded many times. The chain uses TRBV24-1 and TRBJ1-2; D uncertain. The germline V and J ends were trimmed by 1 base and 0 bases, with 5 bases remaining between them. From germline, CDR1 is KGHDR and CDR2 SFDVKD. The CDR3 has 14 residues. The CDR3: CATSDFKSNYGYTF. The CDR3 DNA reads TGTGCCACCAGTGATTTTAAATCTAACTATGGCTACACCTTC.

This clonotype was picked up many times. The CDR3 is CASSQVFSGRPGGGELFF. In DNA form, the CDR3 reads TGCGCCAGCAGCCAAGTGTTTAGCGGGAGACCGGGGGGCGGGGAGCTGTTTTTT. This chain uses TRBV4-1 with TRBJ2-2, with 9 bases that match TRBD2. CDR3 length equals 18 residues. The trim removed 1 base at V and 7 bases at J, leaving 13 bases unmatched. Germline CDR1 reads MGHRA; CDR2 reads YSYEKL.

This clonotype was counted a few times. This chain joins TRBV7-2 and TRBJ2-1; D remains ambiguous. The CDR3 totals 16 residues. The ends were cut back, 0 bases at V and 0 bases at J, with 9 bases in the middle. CDR1 SGHTA and CDR2 FQGNSA come from the germline V gene. The CDR3 loop is CASSLAGSSSYNEQFF. CDR3 nucleotides: TGTGCCAGCAGCTTAGCTGGGTCCAGCTCCTACAATGAGCAGTTCTTC. The variable domain in full, with the rest retrieved from reference TRBV7-2 and TRBJ2-1, is GAGVSQSPSNKVTEKGKDVELRCDPISGHTALYWYRQSLGQGLEFLIYFQGNSAPDKSGLPSDRFSAERTGGSVSTLTIQRTQQEDSAVYLCASSLAGSSSYNEQFFGPGTRLTVL.

In this sample, this clonotype turned up a few times. The V call is TRBV6-5, the J call TRBJ2-5, with TRBD2 matching 8 bases. Unmatched junction bases numbered 3, after V lost 2 bases and J lost 1 base. The CDR3 is made up of 15 amino acids. Germline lookup yields CDR1 MNHEY and CDR2 SVGAGI. CDR3 sequence: CASSYGAGGQETQYF. The CDR3 DNA follows: TGTGCCAGCAGTTACGGGGCGGGGGGCCAAGAGACCCAGTACTTC.

Many counts were recorded for this clonotype. The rearrangement links TRBV5-1 to TRBJ2-1; D is ambiguous. CDR1 is SGHRS and CDR2 is YFSETQ in the germline V gene. CDR3 length equals 13 residues. Trimming stripped 7 bases from V and 8 bases from J, with 16 bases between. The CDR3 coding sequence is TGCGCCAGCGCGAACCCGCCAGCTGATGAGCAGTTCTTC. This gives the protein CASANPPADEQFF.

The chain recombines TRBV20-1 with TRBJ2-1, with TRBD2 matching 13 bases. V was clipped by 6 bases and J by 3 bases; unmatched bases: 14. Germline CDR1 is DFQATT and CDR2 is SNEGSKA (reference sequence). The CDR3 is 18 residues long. CDR3 residues: CSARQTSGRRTRYNEQFF. For the CDR3, the DNA is TGCAGTGCCCGTCAGACTAGCGGGAGGCGGACTCGCTACAATGAGCAGTTCTTC.

The chain recombines TRBV24-1 with TRBJ1-2; 8 positions match TRBD1. The CDR3 covers 18 residues. Trimming at V came to 9 bases and at J to 2 bases, leaving 19 bases not matched to a gene. From germline, CDR1 is KGHDR and CDR2 SFDVKD. CDR3 coding DNA: TGTGCCACCCAAATGGGAGAGGGACAGGCGTGGTCCAACTATGGCTACACCTTC. Its protein product is CATQMGEGQAWSNYGYTF.

The chain joins TRBV19 to TRBJ1-5, with D uncertain. Germline V gene lookup returns CDR1 LNHDA and CDR2 SQIVND (reference sequence). V shed 7 bases and J shed 4 bases, with 11 bases lying between them. CDR3 length equals 13 residues. CDR3 residues: CASTVNTNQPQHF. The CDR3 DNA is TGTGCCAGTACGGTGAATACTAATCAGCCCCAGCATTTT.

There are a few counts of this clonotype. The chain recombines TRBV7-9 with TRBJ1-2, with D hard to call. The germline gives CDR1 SEHNR, CDR2 FQNEAQ (reference sequence). The CDR3 is made up of 12 amino acids. V lost 4 bases and J 7 bases, leaving 10 bases between the germline ends. CDR3 amino acids: CASSSPPGGYTF. The CDR3, as DNA: TGTGCCAGCAGCTCACCCCCGGGTGGCTACACCTTC.

This clonotype showed up just a few times. This rearrangement joins TRBV19 to TRBJ2-2; 8 positions match TRBD1. The CDR3 contains 15 residues. The V gene end was trimmed by 6 bases and the J gene end by 6 bases; junction bases not matched to a gene: 9. Germline V gene data show CDR1 as LNHDA and CDR2 as SQIVND (reference sequence). CDR3 residues: CASSPMTQGAGELFF. CDR3 nucleotides: TGTGCCAGTAGCCCAATGACACAGGGGGCCGGGGAGCTGTTTTTT.

The chain has TRBV20-1 and TRBJ1-5; D uncertain. The CDR3 totals 15 residues. Per germline, CDR1 DFQATT and CDR2 SNEGSKA (reference sequence). Trimming removed 1 base from V and 0 bases from J, with 10 bases in between. CDR3 in DNA: TGCAGTGCTAGAGCTAGGGCGGATAGCAATCAGCCCCAGCATTTT. Translating it yields CSARARADSNQPQHF.

J is TRBJ2-7 and V is TRBV7-3; 7 positions agree with TRBD2. Germline V gives CDR1 SGHTA, CDR2 FQGTGA. This CDR3 has 15 residues. The V gene end was trimmed by 5 bases and the J gene end by 5 bases; junction bases not matched to a gene: 12. The CDR3 sequence: CASSTRGGRSDEQYF. Here the CDR3 DNA reads TGTGCCAGCAGCACCCGGGGCGGGAGAAGCGACGAGCAGTACTTC.

This clonotype showed up many times. This chain joins TRBV24-1 and TRBJ1-1; D gene ambiguous. Germline V gene lookup returns CDR1 KGHDR and CDR2 SFDVKD. There are 13 residues in the CDR3. V shed 3 bases and J shed 3 bases, with 7 bases lying between them. The CDR3 loop reads CATSDMRDTEAFF. In nucleotides, the CDR3 is TGTGCCACCAGTGATATGAGGGACACTGAAGCTTTCTTT.

The chain employs TRBV10-3 and TRBJ1-3; D unclear. The germline V gene has CDR1 ENHRY and CDR2 SYGVKD. Trimming took 5 bases from V and 0 from J, leaving 8 bases between them. CDR3 length equals 14 residues. The CDR3 here is CAISQEDSGNTIYF. The CDR3 nucleotides are TGTGCCATCAGTCAGGAGGACTCTGGAAACACCATATATTTT.

The rearrangement joins TRBV7-7 to TRBJ2-2, with D unclear. This CDR3 spans 13 amino acids. Trimming cost V 5 bases and J 7 bases, with 11 bases left between them. CDR1 and CDR2 (germline): SSHAT, FNYEAQ (reference sequence). CDR3 sequence reads: CASSRDTNGELFF. In DNA form, the CDR3 reads TGTGCCAGCAGCCGCGACACAAACGGGGAGCTGTTTTTT.

This clonotype was seen a few times. V and J are TRBV9 and TRBJ2-3; D possibly corresponds to TRBD1 (5 bases). Germline CDR1 and CDR2: SGDLS and YYNGEE. V was pared by 0 bases and J by 5 bases, with 10 bases between. The CDR3 has 14 residues. CDR3 bases: TGTGCCAGCAGCGTAGGGGGCTCGGTAGATACGCAGTATTTT. Protein product: CASSVGGSVDTQYF.

This clonotype was seen more than once but under ten times. The CDR3 DNA reads as TGTGCCAGCAGCCAAATGAACTACGAGCAGTACTTC. Translated: CASSQMNYEQYF. This chain links TRBV3-1 with TRBJ2-7; D unresolved. This CDR3 is 12 amino acids long. Trimming pared 2 bases from V and 3 bases from J, leaving 5 bases between. Germline-derived CDR1 and CDR2 are LGHDT and YNNKEL (reference sequence).